Reported below is one T cell receptor beta chain. The target antigen is unknown. The CDR3 is 15 amino acids. The germline V and J ends were trimmed by 6 bases and 0 bases, with 14 bases remaining between them. Using unique molecular identifiers, the investigators prepared the TCRbeta library. TCRdb reprocessed the PCR reads with MiXCR, giving one entry per CDR3 protein. The sample holds more than 100,000 distinct CDR3 sequences; roughly 24% are singletons and the top ten take 10% to 13%. The data were obtained in a study of T-cell reconstitution after alpha-beta-depleted transplantation in children. Broader study findings: Reported findings indicate that, about two months after transplant, alpha-beta T cells came from several hundred expanded clones, which were derived from non-depleted graft cells.

This receptor was identified in a male patient aged 2-15 years who had a stem cell transplant for chronic granulomatous disease, so the T cells may come from the graft donor. The sequenced sample was PBMCs, mostly from graft donor cells, obtained 180 days after TCRalphabeta/CD19-depleted stem cell transplant. J is TRBJ1-1 and V is TRBV12-3 or TRBV12-4; D call uncertain. Written as DNA, the CDR3 is TGTGCCAGCAGAGCGGCCAGATCCATGAACACTGAAGCTTTCTTT. It encodes CASRAARSMNTEAFF.